A single sample gave rise to the 18 T cell receptor beta chains below, sequenced in a study of sequential checkpoint blockade in melanoma. Only in-frame clones appear in the TCRdb table, and some are missing; sequencing was by immunoSEQ multiplex PCR. The sample holds fewer than 20,000 clones, around 72% seen once. Noted treatment: randomized to nivolumab then ipilimumab (arm A) or the reverse (arm B). The specimen was tumor tissue (inferred from file names), collected from a patient given nivolumab and ipilimumab in sequence. The receptor source for this set is a human donor with melanoma.

The gene calls are TRBV11-1 and TRBJ2-1, with TRBD2 as a possible D gene (7 bases). With 3 bases removed from V and 0 bases from J, the gap between germline ends came to 12 bases. This CDR3 region has 16 residues. The germline CDR1 and CDR2 sequences are SGHAT and FQDESV (reference sequence). The CDR3, as DNA: TGTGCCAGCAGCTTGGGCGGGGGCAGCTCCTACAATGAGCAGTTCTTC. Translating it yields CASSLGGGSSYNEQFF.

This clone came up once. V is TRBV23-1 and J is TRBJ2-7; the D is unclear. TRBV23-1 is recorded as an ORF, its role being uncertain. CDR3 size: 13 residues. V gave up 6 bases and J gave up 4 bases, with 13 bases separating them. The CDR3 DNA follows: TGCGCCAGCAGCTTTGTGGGGTGGTACGAGCAGTACTTC. Translated: CASSFVGWYEQYF.

The chain has TRBV29-1 and TRBJ2-5, with D maybe TRBD2 (5 bases). This CDR3 contains 13 residues. V was shortened by 4 bases and J by 3 bases, with 12 bases between the two germline ends. The germline gives CDR1 SQVTM, CDR2 ANQGSEA. The CDR3 reads CSVVGLAEETQYF. The CDR3 nucleotides read TGCAGCGTTGTAGGTCTAGCTGAAGAGACCCAGTACTTC.

The CDR3 region is CASSPQAGAEKLFF. The DNA of the CDR3 is TGTGCCAGCAGCCCCCAGGCAGGGGCCGAAAAACTGTTTTTT. The chain carries TRBV11-3 and TRBJ1-4; D might be TRBD1 (6 bases). The CDR3 runs to 14 residues. Germline V CDR1 and CDR2: SGHNT, YENEEA. V was shortened by 5 bases and J by 8 bases, with 15 bases between the two germline ends.

The V and J genes are TRBV22-1 and TRBJ1-3. TRBV22-1 is a listed pseudogene. This CDR3 has 15 amino acids. DNA for the CDR3: TGTGCCAGCAGTTTAAGCCCCCCGGGGGGAAACACCATATATTTT. Translating it yields CASSLSPPGGNTIYF.

This chain links TRBV29-1 with TRBJ1-3; D not resolved. The V end lost 4 bases, the J end lost 5 bases, and 9 bases lay between the germline ends. The CDR3 spans 12 residues. Per the germline V gene, CDR1 is SQVTM and CDR2 is ANQGSEA. For the CDR3, the DNA is TGCAGCGTTGGGGCAGATCGAAACACCATATATTTT. It encodes CSVGADRNTIYF.

The chain couples TRBV11-3 to TRBJ1-1, with D possibly matching TRBD1 (6 bases). The CDR3 has 14 residues. Trimming left V 5 bases short and J 7 bases short, with 17 bases between. Germline assignment: CDR1 SGHNT and CDR2 YENEEA. For the CDR3, the DNA is TGTGCCAGCAGCCCCGGTCGGGGGGCGGTTGAAGCTTTCTTT. It specifies CASSPGRGAVEAFF.

The gene calls are TRBV11-3 and TRBJ2-7; TRBD1 is a possible D gene (6 bases). From germline, CDR1 is SGHNT and CDR2 YENEEA. This CDR3 has 14 residues. V was pared by 3 bases and J by 3 bases, with 12 bases between. As DNA, the CDR3 is TGTGCCAGCAGCTTCTCGGACAGAGACTACGAGCAGTACTTC. It codes for CASSFSDRDYEQYF.

The gene calls are TRBV9 and TRBJ2-5; 15 positions match TRBD2. This CDR3 has 16 amino acids. Germline V gene lookup returns CDR1 SGDLS and CDR2 YYNGEE. J was trimmed by 5 bases and V by 4 bases; bases with no gene match: 6. CDR3: CASSFGLAGGPETQYF. The CDR3 bases are TGTGCCAGCAGCTTTGGACTAGCGGGGGGGCCCGAGACCCAGTACTTC.

The rearrangement joins TRBV9 to TRBJ2-7; D not certain. V lost 5 bases, J lost 0 bases, and 6 bases lay in between. This CDR3 has 12 residues. Germline loops: CDR1 SGDLS, CDR2 YYNGEE. The CDR3 is CASSASSYEQYF. For the CDR3, the DNA is TGTGCCAGCAGTGCCAGCTCCTACGAGCAGTACTTC. Filled out from reference TRBV9 and TRBJ2-7, the complete variable domain reads DSGVTQTPKHLITATGQRVTLRCSPRSGDLSVYWYQQSLDQGLQFLIQYYNGEERAKGNILERFSAQQFPDLHSELNLSSLELGDSALYFCASSASSYEQYFGPGTRLTVT.

The chain carries TRBV5-1 and TRBJ2-5; TRBD2 agrees at 10 bases. With 4 bases clipped from V and 1 base from J, the junction kept 7 bases outside the gene matches. This CDR3 region has 16 residues. The germline gives CDR1 SGHRS, CDR2 YFSETQ. The CDR3 reads CASSTRLAGLQETQYF. CDR3 DNA: TGCGCCAGCAGCACTAGACTAGCGGGTCTCCAAGAGACCCAGTACTTC.

CDR3 loop: CASSLAYGTGVYGTEAFF. The CDR3 DNA follows: TGCGCCAGCAGCTTGGCCTACGGGACAGGGGTCTATGGCACTGAAGCTTTCTTT. V and J are TRBV5-1 and TRBJ1-1, with 10 positions matching TRBD1. CDR1 SGHRS and CDR2 YFSETQ come from the germline V gene. This CDR3 region has 18 residues. The J segment lost 4 bases and the V segment lost 0 bases, leaving 12 bases of the junction unmatched.

The genes are TRBV30 and TRBJ1-6; 7 positions match TRBD1. Trimming removed 1 base from V and 7 bases from J; junction bases left unmatched: 7. The V gene's germline CDR1 is GTSNPN and CDR2 SVGIG (reference sequence). The CDR3 is 15 residues long. In DNA, the CDR3 is TGTGCCTGGAGTGCCAGACAGGGAGGGAATTCACCCCTCCACTTT. Translated, it gives CAWSARQGGNSPLHF.

This clone was counted a few times. The genes are TRBV19 and TRBJ1-2; 8 nucleotides align to TRBD1. Germline-derived CDR1 and CDR2 are LNHDA and SQIVND (reference sequence). The length of the CDR3 is 14 residues. V trimming: 6 bases; J trimming: 2 bases; junction bases outside the gene matches: 5. Here the CDR3 reads CASSPGGPNYGYTF. The CDR3 bases are TGTGCCAGTAGCCCAGGGGGCCCCAACTATGGCTACACCTTC.

This clone is categorized as medium-sized. The sample contains more than one DNA sequence encoding this CDR3. This chain joins TRBV18 and TRBJ2-7; 9 bases agree with TRBD1. This CDR3 is 15 amino acids long. CDR1 and CDR2 from the germline V gene are KGHSH and LQKENI. V trimming: 3 bases; J trimming: 3 bases; junction bases outside the gene matches: 6. CDR3 sequence reads: CASSPPGQGDYEQYF. CDR3 in DNA: TGTGCCAGCTCACCTCCGGGACAGGGCGACTACGAGCAGTACTTC.

A single count supports this clone. The chain is built from TRBV11-1 and TRBJ2-6; possibly TRBD1 for D (6 bases). The V gene's germline CDR1 is SGHAT and CDR2 FQDESV (reference sequence). Between the trimmed V and J ends, which lost 7 bases and 0 bases, there was a span of 19 bases. This CDR3 has 18 amino acids. This chain's CDR3 is CASTPLAGVNSGANVLTF. The CDR3, as DNA: TGTGCCAGCACACCTCTAGCAGGGGTTAACTCTGGGGCCAACGTCCTGACTTTC.

The chain employs TRBV2 and TRBJ1-2; TRBD1 might be the D (6 bases). Trimming stripped 8 bases from V and 3 bases from J, with 13 bases between. Germline-derived CDR1 and CDR2 are SNHLY and FYNNEI. CDR3 size: 13 residues. The CDR3 sequence: CASSSQGHYGYTF. The CDR3 nucleotides read TGTGCCAGCTCCTCACAGGGTCACTATGGCTACACCTTC.

Only a few counts were recorded for this clone. This chain joins TRBV5-1 and TRBJ2-2, with 7 bases lining up with TRBD1. Germline values: CDR1 SGHRS, CDR2 YFSETQ. J lost 4 bases, V lost 4 bases, and 7 bases had no gene match. The CDR3 is 15 amino acids. CDR3 sequence reads: CASSLRQGGTGELFF. The CDR3 DNA follows: TGCGCCAGCAGCCTAAGACAGGGCGGCACCGGGGAGCTGTTTTTT.